This note documents a single TCR beta chain sequence. Its antigen is currently unknown. The data derive from a study of beta chain features in type 1 diabetes. Findings and limits, study-wide: For type 1 diabetes patients, VDJ junctions showed fewer insertions and more deletions. All four CD4+ subsets of Type 1 diabetes patients contained TCRB CDR3s that were moderately but significantly shorter.

The CDR3 runs to 12 residues. Germline V lookup: CDR1 GTSNPN, CDR2 SVGIG (reference sequence). V lost 8 bases and J 5 bases, leaving 16 bases between the germline ends. Markers CD45RO/CCR7/CD25/CD127/CD95/CD27 served to sort CD4+ naive, central memory, regulatory and stem cell-like memory cells. Sorted cells reached over 95% purity in every population. Every isolated RNA sample was fully reverse transcribed, so sequencing captured expressed TCRB transcripts. Some clones are missing from TCRdb's copy, which holds only in-frame ones; the method was immunoSEQ multiplex PCR. The sample consists of roughly 100,000 clones, roughly 28% of them appearing once.

Sequencing was done on a sample of central memory CD4+ T cells from blood. This clonotype was sampled from a woman aged 18-29 years with type 1 diabetes. The rearrangement links TRBV30 to TRBJ2-7; D might be TRBD1 (6 bases). CDR3: CAQQQGFDEQYF. For the CDR3, the DNA is TGTGCCCAACAACAGGGTTTCGACGAGCAGTACTTC.